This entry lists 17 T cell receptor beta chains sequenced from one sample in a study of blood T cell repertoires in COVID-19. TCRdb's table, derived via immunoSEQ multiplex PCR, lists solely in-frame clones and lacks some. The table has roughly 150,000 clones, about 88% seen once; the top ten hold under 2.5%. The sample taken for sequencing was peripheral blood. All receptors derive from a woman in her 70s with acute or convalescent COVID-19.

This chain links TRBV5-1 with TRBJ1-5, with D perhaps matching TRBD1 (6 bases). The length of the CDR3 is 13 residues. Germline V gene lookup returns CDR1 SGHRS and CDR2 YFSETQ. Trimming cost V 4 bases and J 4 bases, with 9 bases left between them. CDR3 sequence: CASSPGQNQPQHF. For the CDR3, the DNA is TGCGCCAGCAGCCCGGGACAAAATCAGCCCCAGCATTTT.

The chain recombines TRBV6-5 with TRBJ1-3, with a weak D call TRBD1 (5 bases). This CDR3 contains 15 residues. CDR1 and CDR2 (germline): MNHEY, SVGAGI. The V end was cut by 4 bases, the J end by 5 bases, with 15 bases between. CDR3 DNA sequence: TGTGCCAGCAGTTCCACGGGACTGGGTAGAAACACCATATATTTT. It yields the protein CASSSTGLGRNTIYF.

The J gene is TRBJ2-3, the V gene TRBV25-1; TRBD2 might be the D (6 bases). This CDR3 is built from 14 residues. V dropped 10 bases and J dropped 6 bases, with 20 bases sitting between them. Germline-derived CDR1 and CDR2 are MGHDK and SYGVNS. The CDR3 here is CATKGTWLVDTQYF. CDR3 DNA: TGTGCCACCAAGGGGACTTGGTTGGTGGATACGCAGTATTTT.

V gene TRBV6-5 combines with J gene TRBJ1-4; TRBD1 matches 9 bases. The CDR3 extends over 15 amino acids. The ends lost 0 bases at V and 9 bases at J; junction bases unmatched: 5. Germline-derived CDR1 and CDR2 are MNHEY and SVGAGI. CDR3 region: CASSYSRGQGKKLFF. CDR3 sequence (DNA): TGTGCCAGCAGTTACTCGAGAGGACAGGGGAAAAAACTGTTTTTT.

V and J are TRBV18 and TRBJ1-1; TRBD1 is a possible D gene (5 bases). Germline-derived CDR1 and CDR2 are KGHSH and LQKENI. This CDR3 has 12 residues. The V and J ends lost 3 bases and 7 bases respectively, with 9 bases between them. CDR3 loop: CASSPGGGEAFF. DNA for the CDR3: TGTGCCAGCTCACCGGGCGGGGGTGAAGCTTTCTTT.

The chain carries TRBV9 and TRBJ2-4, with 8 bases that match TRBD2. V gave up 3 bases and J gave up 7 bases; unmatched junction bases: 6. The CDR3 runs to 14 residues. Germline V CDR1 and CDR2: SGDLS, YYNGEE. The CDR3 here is CASSGTTGGNIQYF. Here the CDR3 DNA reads TGTGCCAGCAGCGGGACTACGGGAGGGAACATTCAGTACTTC.

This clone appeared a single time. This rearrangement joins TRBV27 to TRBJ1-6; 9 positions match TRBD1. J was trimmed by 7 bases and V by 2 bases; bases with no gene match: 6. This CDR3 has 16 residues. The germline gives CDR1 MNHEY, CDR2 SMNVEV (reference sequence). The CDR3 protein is CASSLGTGIGNSPLHF. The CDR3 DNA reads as TGTGCCAGCAGTTTAGGGACAGGGATAGGAAATTCACCCCTCCACTTT.

The CDR3 sequence: CASSKAWGVVYTF. CDR3 nucleotides: TGTGCCAGCAGTAAAGCGTGGGGGGTCGTCTACACCTTC. The chain employs TRBV12-3 or TRBV12-4 and TRBJ1-2, with a possible D match to TRBD1 (5 bases). This CDR3 is built from 13 residues. The V and J ends lost 5 bases and 10 bases respectively, with 17 bases between them.

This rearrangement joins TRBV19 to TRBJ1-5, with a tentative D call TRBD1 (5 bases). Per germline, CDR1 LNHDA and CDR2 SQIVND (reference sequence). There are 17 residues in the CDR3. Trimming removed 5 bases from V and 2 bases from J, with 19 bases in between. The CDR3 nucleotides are TGTGCCAGTAGTGTAGCTGGAGGGGCACAGGGCAATCAGCCCCAGCATTTT. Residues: CASSVAGGAQGNQPQHF.

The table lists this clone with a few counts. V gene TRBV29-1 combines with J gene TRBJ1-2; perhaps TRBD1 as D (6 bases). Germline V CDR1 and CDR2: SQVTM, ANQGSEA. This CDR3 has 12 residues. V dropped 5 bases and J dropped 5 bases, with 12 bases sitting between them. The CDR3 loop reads CSVPGGPYGYTF. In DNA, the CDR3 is TGCAGCGTTCCGGGGGGGCCGTATGGCTACACCTTC. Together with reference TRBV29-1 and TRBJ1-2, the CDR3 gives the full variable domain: SAVISQKPSRDICQRGTSLTIQCQVDSQVTMMFWYRQQPGQSLTLIATANQGSEATYESGFVIDKFPISRPNLTFSTLTVSNMSPEDSSIYLCSVPGGPYGYTFGSGTRLTVV.

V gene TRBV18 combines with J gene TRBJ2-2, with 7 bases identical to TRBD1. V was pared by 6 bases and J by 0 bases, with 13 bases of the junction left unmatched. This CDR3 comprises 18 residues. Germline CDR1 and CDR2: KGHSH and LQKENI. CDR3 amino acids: CASSLRDSFISNTGELFF. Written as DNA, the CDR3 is TGTGCCAGCTCCCTTAGGGACAGCTTTATTTCGAACACCGGGGAGCTGTTTTTT.

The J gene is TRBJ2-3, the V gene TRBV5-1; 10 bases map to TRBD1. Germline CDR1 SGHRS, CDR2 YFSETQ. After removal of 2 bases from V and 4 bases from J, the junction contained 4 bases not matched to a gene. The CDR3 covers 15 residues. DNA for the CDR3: TGCGCCAGCAGCTTCCGGGACAGGGGTTCAGATACGCAGTATTTT. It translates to CASSFRDRGSDTQYF. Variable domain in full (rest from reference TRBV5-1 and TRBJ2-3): KAGVTQTPRYLIKTRGQQVTLSCSPISGHRSVSWYQQTPGQGLQFLFEYFSETQRNKGNFPGRFSGRQFSNSRSEMNVSTLELGDSALYLCASSFRDRGSDTQYFGPGTRLTVL.

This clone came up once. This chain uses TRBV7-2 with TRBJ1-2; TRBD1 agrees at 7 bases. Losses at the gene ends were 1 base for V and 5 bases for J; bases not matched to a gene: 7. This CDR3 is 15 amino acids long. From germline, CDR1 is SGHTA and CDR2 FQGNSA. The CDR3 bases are TGTGCCAGCAGCTTAGGCGCCCAGGGGGTGTATGGCTACACCTTC. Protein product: CASSLGAQGVYGYTF.

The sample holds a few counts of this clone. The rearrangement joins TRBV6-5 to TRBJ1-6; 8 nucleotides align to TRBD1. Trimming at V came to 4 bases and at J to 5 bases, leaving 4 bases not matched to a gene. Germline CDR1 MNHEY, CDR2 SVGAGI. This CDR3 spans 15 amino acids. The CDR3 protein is CASSSTGVNNSPLHF. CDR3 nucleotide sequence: TGTGCCAGCAGTTCGACAGGGGTTAATAATTCACCCCTCCACTTT.

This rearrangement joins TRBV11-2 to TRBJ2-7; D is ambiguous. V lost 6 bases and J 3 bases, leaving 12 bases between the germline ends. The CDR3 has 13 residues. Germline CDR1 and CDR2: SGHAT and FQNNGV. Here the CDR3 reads CASSSIRGYEQYV. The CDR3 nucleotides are TGTGCCAGCAGTTCCATCCGCGGCTACGAGCAGTACGTC.

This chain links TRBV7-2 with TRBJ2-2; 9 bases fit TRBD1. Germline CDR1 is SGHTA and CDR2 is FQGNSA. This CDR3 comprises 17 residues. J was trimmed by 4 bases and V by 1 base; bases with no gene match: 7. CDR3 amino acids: CASSLVGTGFGTGELFF. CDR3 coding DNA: TGTGCCAGCAGCTTAGTCGGGACAGGGTTTGGCACCGGGGAGCTGTTTTTT. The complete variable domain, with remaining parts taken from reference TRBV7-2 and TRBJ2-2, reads GAGVSQSPSNKVTEKGKDVELRCDPISGHTALYWYRQSLGQGLEFLIYFQGNSAPDKSGLPSDRFSAERTGGSVSTLTIQRTQQEDSAVYLCASSLVGTGFGTGELFFGEGSRLTVL.

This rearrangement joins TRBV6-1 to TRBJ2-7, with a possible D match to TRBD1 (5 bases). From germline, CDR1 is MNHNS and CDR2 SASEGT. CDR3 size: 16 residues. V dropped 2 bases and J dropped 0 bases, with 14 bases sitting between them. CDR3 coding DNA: TGTGCCAGCAGTGAAATTCAGGGAACCACCTCCTACGAGCAGTACTTC. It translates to CASSEIQGTTSYEQYF.